This is a list of T cell receptor beta chains from one sample in a study of CD4 and CD8 cells across lung adenocarcinoma regions. From the PCR reads, TCRdb called clonotypes with MiXCR, one entry per CDR3 protein. Here the sample spans fewer than 30,000 distinct CDR3 sequences, around 56% being singletons. Sequencing used CD8+ T cells from the center of a lung tumor. These receptors all stem from a male donor with lung adenocarcinoma. The CD4 and CD8 labels of this study may be unreliable. Each CDR3 is given with its conserved first and last residue. The D gene is left open where the match is weak. Clone size, where shown, is once, few, many, or a class for clones that have expanded.

cdr3_aa: CASRGRGSPMNTEAFF; cdr3_nt: TGTGCCAGCAGGGGTCGGGGATCACCGATGAACACTGAAGCTTTCTTT; d_call: NA; v_call: TRBV27; j_call: TRBJ1-1; clone_size: once
cdr3_aa: CASSDGVGGGELFF; cdr3_nt: TGTGCCAGCAGTGACGGAGTCGGGGGCGGGGAGCTGTTTTTT; d_call: NA; v_call: TRBV6-1; j_call: TRBJ2-2; clone_size: few
cdr3_aa: CASSSTGGGVNTEAFF; cdr3_nt: TGTGCCAGCAGTTCCACAGGGGGGGGTGTGAACACTGAAGCTTTCTTT; d_call: TRBD1; v_call: TRBV6-5; j_call: TRBJ1-1; clone_size: few
cdr3_aa: CASTRTGSGELFF; cdr3_nt: TGTGCCAGCACCAGGACAGGGTCCGGGGAGCTGTTTTTT; d_call: TRBD1; v_call: TRBV27; j_call: TRBJ2-2; clone_size: NA
cdr3_aa: CAIRSIGGPQGSSDTQYF; cdr3_nt: TGTGCCATCAGGAGCATAGGGGGACCACAAGGGAGCTCAGATACGCAGTACTTT; d_call: NA; v_call: TRBV10-3; j_call: TRBJ2-3; clone_size: NA
cdr3_aa: CASSEAGMWAGNTQYF; cdr3_nt: TGTGCCAGCAGTGAAGCGGGGATGTGGGCCGGAAATACGCAGTATTTC; d_call: NA; v_call: TRBV6-1; j_call: TRBJ2-4; clone_size: NA
cdr3_aa: CASSPRDRRNTGELFF; cdr3_nt: TGTGCCAGCAGCCCCCGGGACAGGCGAAACACCGGGGAGCTGTTTTTT; d_call: TRBD1; v_call: TRBV11-3; j_call: TRBJ2-2; clone_size: many
cdr3_aa: CATSNQRGMGLGYTF; cdr3_nt: TGTGCCACCAGCAATCAACGGGGAATGGGGCTTGGCTACACCTTC; d_call: NA; v_call: TRBV15; j_call: TRBJ1-2; clone_size: NA
cdr3_aa: CASTRTGPTGEQYF; cdr3_nt: TGTGCCAGCACCCGGACAGGACCCACGGGGGAGCAGTACTTC; d_call: NA; v_call: TRBV6-1; j_call: TRBJ2-5; clone_size: few
cdr3_aa: CASSEAGMGVRDTQYF; cdr3_nt: TGTGCCAGCAGTGAAGCGGGGATGGGGGTTAGAGATACGCAGTATTTT; d_call: NA; v_call: TRBV6-1; j_call: TRBJ2-3; clone_size: few
cdr3_aa: CAGGEGGRDPETQYF; cdr3_nt: TGTGCCGGGGGGGAAGGGGGCCGTGACCCAGAGACGCAGTATTTC; d_call: NA; v_call: TRBV6-1; j_call: TRBJ2-1; clone_size: NA
cdr3_aa: CGVGGRRAKNTQYF; cdr3_nt: TGTGGCGTCGGGGGCAGGCGCGCCAAAAACACTCAGTACTTC; d_call: NA; v_call: TRBV6-1; j_call: TRBJ2-4; clone_size: NA
cdr3_aa: CARAKVGLDPDTQYF; cdr3_nt: TGTGCCAGGGCGAAAGTGGGCCTTGACCCAGATACCCAGTATTTC; d_call: NA; v_call: TRBV6-1; j_call: TRBJ2-3; clone_size: NA
cdr3_aa: CASDLKDTQYF; cdr3_nt: TGTGCCAGCGATCTCAAAGATACGCAGTACTTC; d_call: NA; v_call: TRBV6-1; j_call: TRBJ2-7; clone_size: NA
cdr3_aa: CASSYNSPARGYNEQFF; cdr3_nt: TGTGCCAGCAGTTATAATTCCCCGGCGCGGGGTTACAATGAGCAGTTCTTC; d_call: NA; v_call: TRBV6-5; j_call: TRBJ2-1; clone_size: NA
cdr3_aa: CASSRGQGATDTQYF; cdr3_nt: TGTGCCAGCAGTCGCGGACAGGGGGCCACAGATACGCAGTATTTT; d_call: TRBD1; v_call: TRBV6-1; j_call: TRBJ2-3; clone_size: NA
cdr3_aa: CASHGGQGTGELFF; cdr3_nt: TGTGCCAGCCACGGTGGGCAGGGGACCGGGGAGCTGTTTTTT; d_call: NA; v_call: TRBV27; j_call: TRBJ2-2; clone_size: once
cdr3_aa: CASTTDSLSLAQNIQYF; cdr3_nt: TGCGCCAGCACAACGGACAGCCTGAGCCTAGCCCAAAACATCCAGTACTTC; d_call: NA; v_call: TRBV10-1; j_call: TRBJ2-4; clone_size: NA
cdr3_aa: CASSAAGGTYEQYF; cdr3_nt: TGTGCCAGCAGTGCTGCAGGGGGCACGTACGAGCAGTACTTC; d_call: TRBD1; v_call: TRBV6-1; j_call: TRBJ2-7; clone_size: many
cdr3_aa: CASSPQETQSF; cdr3_nt: TGTGCCAGCAGTCCCCAAGAGACCCAGTCTTTC; d_call: NA; v_call: TRBV6-1; j_call: TRBJ2-5; clone_size: NA
cdr3_aa: CASREARPKQTQYF; cdr3_nt: TGTGCCAGCCGTGAAGCACGGCCCAAACAGACCCAGTACTTC; d_call: NA; v_call: TRBV6-1; j_call: TRBJ2-5; clone_size: NA
cdr3_aa: CASSQGVGRGGQDTQYF; cdr3_nt: TGTGCCAGCAGCCAGGGGGTAGGGAGAGGGGGCCAAGACACTCAGTACTTC; d_call: TRBD1; v_call: TRBV14; j_call: TRBJ2-5; clone_size: NA
cdr3_aa: CASSRLAGKNIQYF; cdr3_nt: TGTGCCAGCAGTCGGCTGGCAGGCAAAAATATTCAGTATTTT; d_call: NA; v_call: TRBV27; j_call: TRBJ2-3; clone_size: NA
cdr3_aa: CASSGSERGVVGELFF; cdr3_nt: TGTGCCAGCAGCGGATCCGAGCGGGGAGTCGTCGGGGAGCTGTTTTTT; d_call: TRBD2; v_call: TRBV27; j_call: TRBJ2-2; clone_size: NA
cdr3_aa: CASSLMGPDTQYF; cdr3_nt: TGTGCCAGCAGCTTAATGGGCCCAGATACGCAGTATTTT; d_call: NA; v_call: TRBV7-3; j_call: TRBJ2-3; clone_size: NA
cdr3_aa: CASSEAGRGGKDTQYF; cdr3_nt: TGTGCCAGCAGCGAAGCGGGGCGGGGAGGCAAAGATACTCAGTATTTC; d_call: TRBD2; v_call: TRBV6-1; j_call: TRBJ2-4; clone_size: NA
cdr3_aa: CASSEVGSGANVLTF; cdr3_nt: TGTGCCAGCAGTGAAGTAGGCTCTGGGGCCAACGTCCTGACTTTC; d_call: NA; v_call: TRBV25-1; j_call: TRBJ2-6; clone_size: few
cdr3_aa: CASTKGYQETQYF; cdr3_nt: TGCGCCAGCACCAAGGGGTACCAAGAGACCCAGTACTTC; d_call: NA; v_call: TRBV5-1; j_call: TRBJ2-5; clone_size: NA
cdr3_aa: CASISGGALYNEQFF; cdr3_nt: TGTGCCAGCATTAGCGGGGGGGCCCTATACAATGAGCAGTTCTTC; d_call: TRBD2; v_call: TRBV6-5; j_call: TRBJ2-1; clone_size: NA